This T cell receptor beta chain was observed in a study of blood T cell repertoires in COVID-19. In the study overall: COVID-19 samples collected from the United States, Italy and Spain covered acute and convalescent phases. PBMCs, B-cell-depleted T cells, or T cells provided the cDNA or gDNA that made up the material.

While infection was still active, Seattle patients were enrolled and then followed longitudinally. Trimming removed 0 bases from V and 8 bases from J, with 17 bases in between. Germline V CDR1 and CDR2: SGDLS, YYNGEE. CDR3 length: 15 residues. As processed by the authors: It was from reference gene primer amplification that nucleated cell counts were estimated. This table comes from immunoSEQ multiplex PCR, and its TCRdb copy is limited to in-frame clones, with some not included. V, J and clone size reflect that table, while D and trimming were determined from the DNA. The repertoire consists of 300,000 to 450,000 clones, with 80% to 90% occurring once and the leading ten covering around 3%.

The receptor comes from a woman aged 25-40 years with COVID-19, enrolled during active disease. Sample: peripheral blood. The chain recombines TRBV9 with TRBJ1-1; D is undetermined. The CDR3 protein is CASSVGGNAVGEAFF. CDR3 in DNA: TGTGCCAGCAGCGTAGGAGGGAACGCAGTTGGAGAAGCTTTCTTT.